The present T cell receptor (beta chain) was sequenced within a study of cytomegalovirus exposure and HLA in healthy donors. The CDR3 runs 14 residues. Germline loops: CDR1 MGHDK, CDR2 SYGVNS. The V gene end was trimmed by 5 bases and the J gene end by 5 bases; junction bases not matched to a gene: 6. By share of the sample, this clone is medium-sized. Its matching antigen is unknown. Study conclusions and caveats: The classifier reportedly diagnosed cytomegalovirus status with high specificity and sensitivity. Most of the TCR beta V segments (in an earlier analysis) were productive either about 87% or about 30% of the time. HLA allele associations emerged for some 16,000 TCR beta sequences in a later analysis, at 0.05 false discovery rate.

PCR employed 60 Vbeta and 13 Jbeta primers. This table comes from immunoSEQ multiplex PCR, and its TCRdb copy is limited to in-frame clones, with some not included. Counted here are 95,000 to 100,000 clones, 76% occurring once; the ten biggest clones make up roughly 4.1%. Sample: PBMCs. This chain uses TRBV25-1 with TRBJ2-1, with 7 bases aligning to TRBD2. This receptor was taken from a man between 35 and 55 years old in good health and CMV-seronegative. In DNA, the CDR3 is TGTGCCAGCAGTCCTCTAGCGGATCACAATGAGCAGTTCTTC. Residues: CASSPLADHNEQFF.